One sample yielded the 7 T cell receptor beta chains listed below, sequenced in a study of cytomegalovirus exposure and HLA in healthy donors. 60 Vbeta and 13 Jbeta primers were used in PCR. Measured with immunoSEQ multiplex PCR; TCRdb has only the in-frame clones, and not every one. The repertoire holds about 120,000 clones, with over 65% as singletons. The specimen was PBMCs. All receptors derive from a woman in her thirties or forties in good health and CMV-seronegative.

The V gene is TRBV7-9, the J gene TRBJ1-5, with D perhaps TRBD1 (5 bases). There are 14 residues in the CDR3. CDR1 is SEHNR and CDR2 is FQNEAQ in the germline V gene (reference sequence). V gave up 3 bases and J gave up 5 bases, with 11 bases separating them. This chain's CDR3 is CASSFSGGYQPQHF. As DNA, the CDR3 is TGTGCCAGCAGCTTTAGCGGGGGGTATCAGCCCCAGCATTTT. The entire variable domain, with the rest obtained from reference TRBV7-9 and TRBJ1-5, is as follows: DTGVSQNPRHKITKRGQNVTFRCDPISEHNRLYWYRQTLGQGPEFLTYFQNEAQLEKSRLLSDRFSAERPKGSFSTLEIQRTEQGDSAMYLCASSFSGGYQPQHFGDGTRLSIL.

V is TRBV28 and J is TRBJ2-3; 11 nucleotides align to TRBD2. This CDR3 is 16 amino acids long. CDR1 is MDHEN and CDR2 is SYDVKM in the germline V gene. The J segment lost 4 bases and the V segment lost 4 bases, leaving 7 bases of the junction unmatched. CDR3 nucleotides: TGTGCCAGCAGTTCCCCACTAGCGGGAGTTTCAGATACGCAGTATTTT. Translating gives CASSSPLAGVSDTQYF.

The rearrangement joins TRBV2 to TRBJ2-7; 11 bases agree with TRBD2. This CDR3 is built from 15 residues. Trimming cost V 6 bases and J 3 bases; bases outside gene matches: 7. Per the germline V gene, CDR1 is SNHLY and CDR2 is FYNNEI. The CDR3 sequence: CASRVLAGGVYEQYF. DNA for the CDR3: TGTGCCAGCAGGGTCCTAGCGGGAGGAGTCTACGAGCAGTACTTC.

The J gene is TRBJ2-2, the V gene TRBV5-1, with 9 bases that match TRBD1. From germline, CDR1 is SGHRS and CDR2 YFSETQ. The J segment lost 5 bases and the V segment lost 6 bases, leaving 11 bases of the junction unmatched. This CDR3 spans 16 amino acids. CDR3 in amino acids: CASTPPVQGATGELFF. The CDR3 bases are TGCGCCAGCACCCCGCCCGTACAGGGGGCGACCGGGGAGCTGTTTTTT.

This clone appeared a single time. The chain couples TRBV10-2 to TRBJ2-1; D possibly corresponds to TRBD2 (6 bases). Trimming pared 0 bases from V and 3 bases from J, leaving 15 bases between. The CDR3 consists of 17 residues. CDR1 is WSHSY, CDR2 SAAADI, per germline. The CDR3 DNA follows: TGCGCCAGCAGTGAGTCGAATCCCGGGAGAATCTACAATGAGCAGTTCTTC. Translating gives CASSESNPGRIYNEQFF.

In this sample, this clone turned up a few times. This chain uses TRBV28 with TRBJ2-7, with D uncertain. Trimming stripped 6 bases from V and 1 base from J, with 13 bases between. In germline, CDR1 is MDHEN, CDR2 SYDVKM. The CDR3 loop spans 14 amino acids. The CDR3 bases are TGTGCCAGCAGCCGCAGATATCCATCCTACGAGCAGTACTTC. Translation gives CASSRRYPSYEQYF.

The CDR3 sequence: CASSLNPGPYTGELFF. The DNA for the CDR3 is TGTGCCAGCAGCTTAAATCCGGGTCCTTACACCGGGGAGCTGTTTTTT. The J gene is TRBJ2-2, the V gene TRBV7-3; the D is unclear. This CDR3 has 16 amino acids. Germline CDR1 and CDR2: SGHTA and FQGTGA. V lost 1 base and J 3 bases, leaving 12 bases between the germline ends.